Each of the 6 T cell receptor beta chains below was sequenced from the same sample in a study of T cells in Graves' hyperthyroidism and ophthalmopathy. The TCR beta CDR3 regions underwent amplification using RNA transcripts as the source. A first-round RT-PCR of the TCR CDR3 used the HTBI primer set. TCRdb passed the multiplex PCR reads through MiXCR, listing each CDR3 protein once. The sample has about 360,000 distinct CDR3 sequences, approximately 13% seen once. Material: blood. The receptors shown here come from a woman younger than 30 with Graves' hyperthyroidism.

This clonotype was counted at least ten times. The rearrangement joins TRBV12-3 or TRBV12-4 to TRBJ1-5; D ambiguous. The V end was cut by 5 bases, the J end by 6 bases, with 14 bases between. CDR3 length: 14 amino acids. CDR3 bases: TGTGCCAGCAGTCCGTCCCCGGGCGGTCAGCCCCAGCATTTT. Encoded protein: CASSPSPGGQPQHF.

The sample holds many counts of this clonotype. This chain connects TRBV7-3 to TRBJ2-1; D might be TRBD1 or TRBD2, each matching 5 bases. The V end was cut by 3 bases, the J end by 7 bases, with 13 bases between. Germline-derived CDR1 and CDR2 are SGHTA and FQGTGA. The CDR3 runs 14 residues. The DNA of the CDR3 is TGTGCCAGCAGCTTTGGTTCAGGGACGAATGAGCAGTTCTTC. This codes for CASSFGSGTNEQFF.

This clonotype was found many times. This sequence joins TRBV6-1 and TRBJ2-1, with no clear D. Trimming removed 7 bases at V and 0 bases at J, with 16 bases between. The CDR3 has 16 residues. The germline CDR1 and CDR2 sequences are MNHNS and SASEGT. Written as DNA, the CDR3 is TGTGCCAGCAACCTTGCGACCGCCAGCTCCTACAATGAGCAGTTCTTC. It translates to CASNLATASSYNEQFF.

This clonotype was detected only a few times. The gene calls are TRBV13 and TRBJ1-3; D unclear. CDR1 is PRHDT, CDR2 FYEKMQ, per germline (reference sequence). There are 18 residues in the CDR3. V was trimmed by 6 bases and J by 4 bases, leaving 25 bases between them. The CDR3 sequence: CASRQTTNGLLKGNTIYF. CDR3 nucleotide sequence: TGTGCCAGCAGACAGACGACAAACGGACTGCTCAAGGGAAACACCATATATTTT.

This clonotype has ten or more counts. J is TRBJ1-1 and V is TRBV27; no clear D. The CDR3 sequence is 13 residues long. With 0 bases removed from V and 0 bases from J, the gap between germline ends came to 2 bases. CDR1 is MNHEY, CDR2 SMNVEV, per germline (reference sequence). The CDR3 nucleotides are TGTGCCAGCAGTTTATCGGTGAACACTGAAGCTTTCTTT. As protein: CASSLSVNTEAFF.

Ten or more counts support this clonotype. This rearrangement joins TRBV29-1 to TRBJ2-1, with D tentatively TRBD2 (5 bases). Germline V gene data show CDR1 as SQVTM and CDR2 as ANQGSEA. Deletions cut 4 bases from V and 4 bases from J, with 8 bases between. CDR3 length equals 12 residues. In DNA, the CDR3 is TGCAGCGTTGTACAGCGGTACAATGAGCAGTTCTTC. Translating gives CSVVQRYNEQFF.